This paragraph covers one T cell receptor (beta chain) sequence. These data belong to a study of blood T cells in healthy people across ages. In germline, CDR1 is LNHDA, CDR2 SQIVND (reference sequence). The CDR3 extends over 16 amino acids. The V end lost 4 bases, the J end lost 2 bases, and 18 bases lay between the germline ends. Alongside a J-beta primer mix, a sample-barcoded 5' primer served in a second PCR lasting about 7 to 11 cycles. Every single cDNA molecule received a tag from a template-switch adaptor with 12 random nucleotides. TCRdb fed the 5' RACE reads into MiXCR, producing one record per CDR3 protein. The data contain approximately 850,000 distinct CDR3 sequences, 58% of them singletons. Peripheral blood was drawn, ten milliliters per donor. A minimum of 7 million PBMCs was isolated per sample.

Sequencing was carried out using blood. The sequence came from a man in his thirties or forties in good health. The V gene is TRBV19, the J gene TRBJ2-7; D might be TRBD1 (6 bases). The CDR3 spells CASSNSHTGWAYEQYF. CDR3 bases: TGTGCCAGTAGTAACTCACATACAGGGTGGGCCTACGAGCAGTACTTC.